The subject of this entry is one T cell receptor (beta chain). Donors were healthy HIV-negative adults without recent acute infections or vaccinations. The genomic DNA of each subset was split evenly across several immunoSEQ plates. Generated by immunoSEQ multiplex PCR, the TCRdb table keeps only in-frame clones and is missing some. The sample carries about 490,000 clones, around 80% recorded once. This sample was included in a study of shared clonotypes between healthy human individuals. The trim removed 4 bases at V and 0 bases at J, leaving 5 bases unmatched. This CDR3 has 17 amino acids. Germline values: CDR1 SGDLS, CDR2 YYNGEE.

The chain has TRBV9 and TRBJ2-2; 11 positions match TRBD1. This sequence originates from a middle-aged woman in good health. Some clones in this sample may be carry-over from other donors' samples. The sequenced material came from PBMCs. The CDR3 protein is CASSSRTGGSNTGELFF. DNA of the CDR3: TGTGCCAGCAGCAGTCGGACAGGGGGCTCGAACACCGGGGAGCTGTTTTTT.